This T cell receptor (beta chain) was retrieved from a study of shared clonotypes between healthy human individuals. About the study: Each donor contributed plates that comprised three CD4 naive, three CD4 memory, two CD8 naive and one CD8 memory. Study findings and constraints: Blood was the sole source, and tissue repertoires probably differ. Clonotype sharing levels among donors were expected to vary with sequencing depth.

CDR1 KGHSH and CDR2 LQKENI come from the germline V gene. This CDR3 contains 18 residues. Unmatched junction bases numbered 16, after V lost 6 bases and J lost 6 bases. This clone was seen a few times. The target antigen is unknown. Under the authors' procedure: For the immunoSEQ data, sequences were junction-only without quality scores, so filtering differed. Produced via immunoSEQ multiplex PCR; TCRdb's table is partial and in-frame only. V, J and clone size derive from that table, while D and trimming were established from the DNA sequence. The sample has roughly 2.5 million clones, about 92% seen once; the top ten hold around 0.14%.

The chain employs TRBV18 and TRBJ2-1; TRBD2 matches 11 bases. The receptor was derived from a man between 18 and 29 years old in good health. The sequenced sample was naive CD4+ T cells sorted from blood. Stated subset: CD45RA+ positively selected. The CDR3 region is CASSPQGIAGGISNEQFF. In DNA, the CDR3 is TGTGCCAGCTCCCCTCAAGGAATAGCGGGAGGGATTAGCAATGAGCAGTTCTTC.